This section outlines one T cell receptor beta chain sequence together with its context. The ends lost 4 bases at V and 5 bases at J; junction bases unmatched: 5. Germline V lookup: CDR1 SGHVS, CDR2 FQNEAQ. The CDR3 spans 15 residues. Data came from immunoSEQ multiplex PCR; TCRdb stores just in-frame clones and leaves some out. The sample has approximately 90,000 clones; around 86% are singletons. This sample stems from a study of control samples from healthy donors and cancer patients. The chain combines TRBV7-8 with TRBJ2-2, with 9 bases that match TRBD1. The clonotype comes from a man under 40 in good health. The source material was blood. CDR3 region: CASSSRDRVTGELFF. The CDR3 region has the DNA TGTGCCAGCAGCTCCCGGGACAGGGTGACCGGGGAGCTGTTTTTT.